These T cell receptor beta chains were read from a single sample in a study of blood T cell repertoires in COVID-19. Using immunoSEQ multiplex PCR, the repertoire was profiled, and TCRdb retains in-frame clones only, with some absent. The sample comprises approximately 60,000 clones, 85% of which are singletons, and around 18% rests with the top ten. Sequencing was carried out using peripheral blood. These receptors came from a human donor in a cohort sampled during active COVID-19. The conserved cysteine and the conserved F or W are not part of the CDR3 here.

V gene	J gene	CDR3 protein
TRBV9	TRBJ2-2	ASSAGVGQGPTGELF
TRBV5-1	TRBJ2-7	ASSFRGTSAYEQY
TRBV11-2	TRBJ2-7	ASSSDRSYEQY
TRBV7-2	TRBJ2-1	ASSPGGTGDSYNEQF
TRBV5-4	TRBJ2-6	ASSSRSGVGANVLT
TRBV7-3	TRBJ2-1	ASSLGAGQF
TRBV12-3/TRBV12-4	TRBJ1-5	ASSPGRNQPQH
TRBV3-1/TRBV3-2	TRBJ1-2	ASSQDGKGGRDGYT
TRBV6-5	TRBJ2-5	ASSRAGGSGETQY
TRBV25-1	TRBJ1-5	ASSVTGVNQPQH
TRBV12-3/TRBV12-4	TRBJ1-1	ASSFSGTEAF
TRBV30	TRBJ1-3	AWSADRAAGNTIY
TRBV5-6	TRBJ2-3	ASSRQGQALTDTQY
TRBV2	TRBJ1-5	ASSELGANQPQH
TRBV27	TRBJ1-2	ASSLTGIYGYT
TRBV4-1	TRBJ2-2	ASSRQGNTGELF
TRBV27	TRBJ2-3	ASSLWRGDSQY
TRBV10-3	TRBJ1-2	AISDAQGAGGYT
TRBV19	TRBJ2-7	ASSIAAGESYEQY
TRBV5-4	TRBJ2-7	ASSLAGASYEQY
TRBV29-1	TRBJ1-5	SVETGVGQPQH
TRBV11-2	TRBJ1-2	ASSAQTGNGYT
TRBV2	TRBJ2-1	ASRGRLASGNPNEQF
TRBV9	TRBJ1-6	ASSAPGQGNSPLH
TRBV5-4	TRBJ1-2	ASTIDTSGYGYT
TRBV18	TRBJ2-7	ASSPPEVLSSYEQY
TRBV5-1	TRBJ2-2	ATSVGVNTGELF
TRBV6-1	TRBJ2-3	ASSDGQSTDTQY
TRBV7-7	TRBJ2-2	ASSPSGGANTGELF
TRBV30	TRBJ1-5	AWSVGQNQPQH
TRBV27	TRBJ1-4	ASSFGTGSEKLF
TRBV7-6	TRBJ2-1	ASSLARKLDSYNEQF
TRBV7-2	TRBJ1-4	ASSLYGGEKLF
TRBV24-1	TRBJ1-5	ATSDPDQPQH
TRBV7-2	TRBJ2-5	ASSLGGLAGRETQY